The rows below give T cell receptor beta chains drawn from one sample of a study of breast tumors, draining lymph nodes, adjacent tissues. MiXCR, applied by TCRdb to the multiplex PCR reads, yields one record per CDR3 protein. This table holds under 250,000 distinct CDR3 sequences, approximately 31% found once. The sequenced material came from axillary lymph node tissue. These receptors all come from a female donor with breast cancer. Some clones in this sample may be carry-over from other donors' samples. Each CDR3 is given with its conserved first and last residue. D genes are given only for firm matches. Only some rows state a clone size, as once, few, many or a class for expanded clones.

V	size	D	J	DNA	CDR3
TRBV7-8	many	NA	TRBJ1-5	TGTGCCAGCAGCTTAGACGCCCTGGGGAGCAATCAGCCCCAGCATTTT	CASSLDALGSNQPQHF
TRBV29-1	many	NA	TRBJ2-7	TGCAGCGTTGAAGGGGGGTACGAGCAGTACTTC	CSVEGGYEQYF
TRBV6-5	NA	NA	TRBJ1-1	TGTGCCAGCAGTCCACATGGGACCCTGAACACTGAAGCTTTCTTT	CASSPHGTLNTEAFF
TRBV20-1	many	NA	TRBJ2-7	TGCAGTGCTAGCGGCTACGAGCAGTACTTC	CSASGYEQYF
TRBV3-1	many	NA	TRBJ1-4	TGTGCCAGCAGCCAAGTTCATGAAAAACTGTTTTTT	CASSQVHEKLFF
TRBV6-1	many	TRBD2	TRBJ2-3	TGTGCCAGCAGTAAAAGACTAGCGGGAGTAACGGATACGCAGTATTTT	CASSKRLAGVTDTQYF
TRBV2	NA	TRBD1	TRBJ1-2	TGTGCCAGCCTAGGGACAGGGGTAGATGGCTACACCTTC	CASLGTGVDGYTF
TRBV6-1	few	NA	TRBJ2-5	TGTGCCAGCAGTCAAGCGGCCAGAGAGGCGAGAAGGGAGACCCAGTACTTC	CASSQAAREARRETQYF
TRBV12-3/TRBV12-4	many	TRBD1	TRBJ2-3	TGTGCCAGCGGGGACAGGGGAGGGGGCACAGATACGCAGTATTTT	CASGDRGGGTDTQYF
TRBV9	few	TRBD2	TRBJ2-2	TGTGCCAGCAGCGCGGGGGGGGGGAACACCGGGGAGCTGTTTTTT	CASSAGGGNTGELFF
TRBV6-4	NA	NA	TRBJ2-7	TGTGCCAGCAGACGTAAAGATGCCTACGAGCAGTACTTC	CASRRKDAYEQYF
TRBV15	many	TRBD2	TRBJ2-3	TGTGCCACCAGCAGACTCGGTCTAGCGGGCCACACAGATACGCAGTATTTT	CATSRLGLAGHTDTQYF
TRBV7-8	NA	TRBD1	TRBJ1-6	TGTGCCAGCAGCGAGAGGACAGGGCGGCCCCTCCACTTT	CASSERTGRPLHF
TRBV2	NA	TRBD2	TRBJ2-3	TGTGCCGGCAGTGAACGTACTAGCGGGACTGGAGATACGCAGTATTTC	CAGSERTSGTGDTQYF
TRBV7-3	NA	NA	TRBJ2-5	TGTGCCAGCAGCGCGGGCCGGGAAGGAGAGACCCAGTACTTC	CASSAGREGETQYF
TRBV6-5	NA	TRBD2	TRBJ2-1	TGTGCCAGCAGTCTTAGCGGGAGGGCCGCGAGGGAGCGGTTCTTC	CASSLSGRAARERFF
TRBV12-3/TRBV12-4	many	TRBD2	TRBJ2-3	TGTGCCAGCACCCAACTAGCGGGCACAGATACGCAGTATTTT	CASTQLAGTDTQYF
TRBV18	few	TRBD1	TRBJ2-5	TGTGCCAGCTCACTTACAGGGGGCCAAGAGACCCAGTACTTC	CASSLTGGQETQYF
TRBV6-2/TRBV6-3	NA	TRBD2	TRBJ2-3	TGTGCCAGCAGTCCCGGGACTAGCGGGAGATTGGGCACAGATACGCAGTATTTT	CASSPGTSGRLGTDTQYF
TRBV5-4	many	TRBD1	TRBJ2-1	TGTGCCAGCAGCTTACAGACAGGGGTGGTGAATGAGCAGTTCTTC	CASSLQTGVVNEQFF
TRBV3-1	NA	NA	TRBJ1-4	TGTGCCAGCAGCCAAACGGCGGGTGAAACACTGTTTTTT	CASSQTAGETLFF
TRBV13	many	TRBD2	TRBJ2-2	TGTGCCAGCTTTCGGGCGGGAGGATTACCCGGGGAGCTGTTTTTT	CASFRAGGLPGELFF
TRBV9	many	NA	TRBJ2-3	TGTGCCAGCAGCGTGGGGCGCACAGATACGCAGTATTTT	CASSVGRTDTQYF
TRBV4-3	few	NA	TRBJ2-4	TGCGCCAGCAGCCAACACAACATTCAGTACTTC	CASSQHNIQYF
TRBV7-2	NA	NA	TRBJ1-3	TGTGCCAGCAGCTTAGAGTTGGCGGGAAACACCATATATTTT	CASSLELAGNTIYF
TRBV25-1	NA	TRBD1	TRBJ2-7	TGTGCCAGCAGTGCCCGGGGGACAGGCAGCTCCTACGAGCAGTACTTC	CASSARGTGSSYEQYF
TRBV9	NA	NA	TRBJ2-1	TGTGTCAGCAGCGCCGGGACGACGGATCTGCACAATGAGCAGTTCTTC	CVSSAGTTDLHNEQFF
TRBV2	many	TRBD2	TRBJ2-1	TGTGCCAGCAGCGCCGGGACTAGCAGCTACAATGAGCAGTTCTTC	CASSAGTSSYNEQFF
TRBV20-1	NA	TRBD1	TRBJ2-3	TGCAGTGCTATCCCGGACAGGGGAAGCACAGATACGCAGTATTTT	CSAIPDRGSTDTQYF
TRBV7-6	many	NA	TRBJ2-5	TGTGCCAGCAGCCTATCCGGGACCGTCAAGACCCAGTACTTC	CASSLSGTVKTQYF
TRBV29-1	many	NA	TRBJ1-2	TGCAGCGTTGACGAGGGAAGGGGTGGCTACACCTTC	CSVDEGRGGYTF
TRBV9	many	NA	TRBJ2-2	TGTGCCAGCAGCGTAGCACTGGGAACCGGGGAGCTGTTTTTT	CASSVALGTGELFF
TRBV10-2	many	NA	TRBJ2-1	TGCGCCAGCAGAAACGGGGCGACCTCCTACAATGAGCAGTTCTTC	CASRNGATSYNEQFF
TRBV4-1	many	TRBD2	TRBJ2-3	TGCGCCAGCAGCCTGCCGGGACTAGCGGGAAATACAGATACGCAGTATTTT	CASSLPGLAGNTDTQYF
TRBV13	once	TRBD2	TRBJ2-4	TGTGCCAGACCTGAGGCTAGCGGGCCTCTAGCCAAAAACATTCAGTACTTC	CARPEASGPLAKNIQYF
TRBV6-6	few	NA	TRBJ2-2	TGTGCCAGCAAGTCCACCCCGGGCGGGCCATCCACCGGGGAGCTGTTTTTT	CASKSTPGGPSTGELFF